The 31 T cell receptor beta chains reported below all come from one sample, sequenced in a study of blood T cell repertoires in COVID-19. Method: immunoSEQ multiplex PCR; TCRdb's copy keeps in-frame clones and lacks some. The sample has more than 300,000 clones, approximately 90% seen once. Sequencing used peripheral blood. Source of these receptors: a woman younger than 35 who had recovered from COVID-19.

CDR3 loop: CASRFLSLGGETQYF. CDR3 DNA sequence: TGTGCAAGTCGCTTTCTGTCGCTAGGAGGAGAGACCCAGTACTTC. The gene calls are TRBV12-2 and TRBJ2-5; TRBD2, the table's D call, was not compared with the DNA. TRBV12-2 is listed as a pseudogene. The CDR3 runs 15 residues.

The chain is built from TRBV9 and TRBJ2-1; D is undetermined. The CDR3 spans 16 residues. Trimming shortened V by 3 bases and J by 4 bases, and 17 bases separated the two germline ends. Germline CDR1 SGDLS, CDR2 YYNGEE. Here the CDR3 reads CASSGRLTEIYNEQFF. For the CDR3, the DNA is TGTGCCAGCAGCGGACGTCTGACTGAGATTTACAATGAGCAGTTCTTC.

The chain links TRBV27 to TRBJ1-5; D remains ambiguous. The CDR3 consists of 13 residues. Germline assignment: CDR1 MNHEY and CDR2 SMNVEV (reference sequence). Trimming removed 3 bases from V and 6 bases from J, with 9 bases in between. CDR3 nucleotide sequence: TGTGCCAGCAGTTTCCGTAGATCTCAGCCCCAGCATTTT. Encoded protein: CASSFRRSQPQHF.

Points on this clone: Compared with germline, one end of the junction differs, possibly owing to a read error. The chain links TRBV4-3 to TRBJ1-1; the D gene is possibly TRBD1 (6 bases). The CDR3 runs 14 residues. Looked up from germline, CDR1 is LGHNA and CDR2 is YSLEER. CDR3 DNA sequence: TGCGCCAGCAGTCAAGGACAGTGGAACACTGAAGCTTTCTTT. Translated: CASSQGQWNTEAFF.

This clone was observed a single time. Mismatch with germline at one junction end may stem from a read error. The chain combines TRBV11-3 with TRBJ1-1; D might be TRBD1 (5 bases). The germline gives CDR1 SGHNT, CDR2 YENEEA. The CDR3 covers 15 residues. CDR3 nucleotides: TGTGCCAGCAGCGTACTAGCGGGAGCGGGGGAGACCCAGTACTTT. Amino acid sequence: CASSVLAGAGETQYF.

This clone was seen just once. The chain couples TRBV6-1 to TRBJ2-1; 8 nucleotides agree with TRBD2. From germline, CDR1 is MNHNS and CDR2 SASEGT. V shed 3 bases, J shed 0 bases, and the junction held 4 bases outside the gene matches. The CDR3 covers 16 residues. This chain's CDR3 is CASSEFGGDSYNEQFF. The CDR3 DNA follows: TGTGCCAGCAGTGAGTTCGGGGGGGACTCCTACAATGAGCAGTTCTTC.

The V and J genes are TRBV30 and TRBJ1-5; 8 bases fit TRBD1. After removal of 2 bases from V and 6 bases from J, the junction contained 6 bases not matched to a gene. There are 14 residues in the CDR3. CDR1 is GTSNPN, CDR2 SVGIG, per germline (reference sequence). CDR3 loop: CAWSPGGAGQPQHF. For the CDR3, the DNA is TGTGCCTGGAGTCCAGGGGGCGCCGGTCAGCCCCAGCATTTT.

The CDR3 nucleotides are TGTGCCAGCAGCTTCAATGTCAGACTCACGGAGACCCAGTACTTC. Protein sequence: CASSFNVRLTETQYF. The chain is built from TRBV7-2 and TRBJ2-5, with D hard to call. Trimming took off 3 bases at V and 5 bases at J, with 16 bases between the two ends. Germline V lookup: CDR1 SGHTA, CDR2 FQGNSA. The CDR3 runs 15 residues. Complete variable domain (other parts from reference TRBV7-2 and TRBJ2-5): GAGVSQSPSNKVTEKGKDVELRCDPISGHTALYWYRQSLGQGLEFLIYFQGNSAPDKSGLPSDRFSAERTGGSVSTLTIQRTQQEDSAVYLCASSFNVRLTETQYFGPGTRLLVL.

This clone appeared a single time. The chain carries TRBV28 and TRBJ2-3; 12 positions match TRBD2. The length of the CDR3 is 12 residues. Looked up from germline, CDR1 is MDHEN and CDR2 is SYDVKM. V dropped 4 bases and J dropped 13; count of bases not matched to a gene: 3. CDR3 region: CASSSSSGREYF. The CDR3 DNA reads TGTGCCAGCAGTTCCTCTAGCGGGAGGGAGTATTTT.

The CDR3 region has the DNA TGTGCCAGCAGCTTCGGACTAGCGCCAGAGGGGGAGACCCAGTACTTC. The encoded protein is CASSFGLAPEGETQYF. The J gene is TRBJ2-5, the V gene TRBV7-8; TRBD2 aligns across 9 bases. The ends lost 3 bases at V and 5 bases at J; junction bases unmatched: 10. The V gene's germline CDR1 is SGHVS and CDR2 FQNEAQ. This CDR3 is built from 16 residues.

This rearrangement joins TRBV5-1 to TRBJ1-6, with 7 bases that match TRBD1. The V gene end was trimmed by 4 bases and the J gene end by 4 bases; junction bases not matched to a gene: 8. The V gene's germline CDR1 is SGHRS and CDR2 YFSETQ. This CDR3 is 16 amino acids long. This CDR3 is CASSQAPGQYNSPLHF. The CDR3 DNA reads TGCGCCAGCAGCCAAGCTCCGGGACAGTATAATTCACCCCTCCACTTT.

V and J are TRBV9 and TRBJ1-1, with 7 nucleotides matching TRBD1. V was clipped by 0 bases and J by 11 bases; unmatched bases: 7. The CDR3 is 13 amino acids. Germline V CDR1 and CDR2: SGDLS, YYNGEE. The CDR3 reads CASSVDQGVAAFF. DNA of the CDR3: TGTGCCAGCAGCGTAGATCAGGGGGTCGCGGCTTTCTTT. Looking up the rest from reference TRBV9 and TRBJ1-1 gives the full variable domain: DSGVTQTPKHLITATGQRVTLRCSPRSGDLSVYWYQQSLDQGLQFLIQYYNGEERAKGNILERFSAQQFPDLHSELNLSSLELGDSALYFCASSVDQGVAAFFGQGTRLTVV.

This clone showed up just once. Different DNA sequences within this sample yield the same CDR3. V is TRBV6-2 or TRBV6-3 and J is TRBJ1-5; maybe TRBD1 (5 bases). The germline V gene encodes CDR1 MNHEY and CDR2 SVGEGT. The CDR3 totals 14 residues. V was shortened by 1 base and J by 2 bases, with 6 bases between the two germline ends. The DNA for the CDR3 is TGTGCCAGCAGTTACTTACAGGGCAATCAGCCCCAGCATTTT. This codes for CASSYLQGNQPQHF.

The J gene is TRBJ1-1, the V gene TRBV11-2; TRBD1 matches 12 bases. Losses at the gene ends were 7 bases for V and 4 bases for J; bases not matched to a gene: 13. The CDR3 loop spans 17 amino acids. The V gene's germline CDR1 is SGHAT and CDR2 FQNNGV. The CDR3 DNA reads TGTGCCAGCATCCCTACTCCGGGACAGGGGGCGGGCACTGAAGCTTTCTTT. It specifies CASIPTPGQGAGTEAFF.

V gene TRBV5-1 combines with J gene TRBJ2-1; D may be TRBD2 (6 bases). Germline loops: CDR1 SGHRS, CDR2 YFSETQ. CDR3 size: 14 residues. Trimming pared 0 bases from V and 10 bases from J, leaving 14 bases between. The CDR3 nucleotides read TGCGCCAGCAGCTTGGCCCTAGCGAGAGAGGAGCAGTTCTTC. Translation: CASSLALAREEQFF.

V usage is TRBV19 and J usage is TRBJ1-5; D is uncertain. Germline-derived CDR1 and CDR2 are LNHDA and SQIVND (reference sequence). This CDR3 is 15 amino acids long. V lost 4 bases to trimming and J lost 2 bases, with 12 bases between them. CDR3 residues: CASSTIDGGNQPQHF. The CDR3 DNA reads as TGTGCCAGTAGTACCATCGACGGAGGCAATCAGCCCCAGCATTTT.

The chain employs TRBV6-2 or TRBV6-3 and TRBJ1-2; no clear D gene. Germline V lookup: CDR1 MNHEY, CDR2 SVGEGT. The CDR3 sequence is 15 residues long. V was clipped by 2 bases and J by 4 bases, with 14 bases between them. CDR3 sequence (DNA): TGTGCCAGCAGTTACGTAGAGTTAGAACTCTATGGCTACACCTTC. The encoded protein is CASSYVELELYGYTF.

The rearrangement uses TRBV7-2 and TRBJ2-1; D is perhaps TRBD2 (6 bases). V lost 6 bases and J 3 bases, leaving 18 bases between the germline ends. The CDR3 spans 16 residues. CDR1 and CDR2 from the germline V gene are SGHTA and FQGNSA. The CDR3 bases are TGTGCCAGCAGTCCCACCGGGCTAGCGTTCTACAATGAGCAGTTCTTC. Amino acids: CASSPTGLAFYNEQFF. Based on the CDR3 plus reference TRBV7-2 and TRBJ2-1, the full variable domain is GAGVSQSPSNKVTEKGKDVELRCDPISGHTALYWYRQSLGQGLEFLIYFQGNSAPDKSGLPSDRFSAERTGGSVSTLTIQRTQQEDSAVYLCASSPTGLAFYNEQFFGPGTRLTVL.

J is TRBJ1-3 and V is TRBV11-2, with D uncertain. V lost 4 bases and J lost 2, with 15 bases in between. CDR1 and CDR2 from the germline V gene are SGHAT and FQNNGV. The CDR3 contains 16 residues. For the CDR3, the DNA is TGTGCCAGCAGCTCGAGGGCGCAGGTTGCTGGAAACACCATATATTTT. It is translated as CASSSRAQVAGNTIYF.

This chain connects TRBV10-2 to TRBJ2-1, with 9 nucleotides matching TRBD2. Germline CDR1 and CDR2: WSHSY and SAAADI. The CDR3 covers 15 residues. J gave up 8 bases and V 6 bases, and 11 bases lay outside the gene matches. CDR3 DNA sequence: TGCGCCAGCAGGACCTCTAGCGGGGCTATCGATGAGCAGTTCTTC. Its protein product is CASRTSSGAIDEQFF.

This clone was recorded once. The CDR3 bases are TGTGCCAGCAGCTTCCGGGACATGAACACTGAAGCTTTCTTT. Translation: CASSFRDMNTEAFF. This rearrangement joins TRBV9 to TRBJ1-1, with TRBD1 as a possible D gene (6 bases). The CDR3 runs to 14 residues. The V gene's germline CDR1 is SGDLS and CDR2 YYNGEE. Trimming shortened V by 4 bases and J by 0 bases, and 10 bases separated the two germline ends.

The chain carries TRBV10-3 and TRBJ2-2, with D maybe TRBD1 (6 bases). Trimming removed 3 bases from V and 5 bases from J, with 22 bases in between. Germline V lookup: CDR1 ENHRY, CDR2 SYGVKD. The CDR3 runs to 18 residues. Here the CDR3 reads CAISETLYTGTLTGELFF. The CDR3 coding sequence is TGTGCCATCAGTGAAACCCTATACACCGGGACATTAACCGGGGAGCTGTTTTTT.

This clone came up once. V usage is TRBV9 and J usage is TRBJ1-3, with D maybe TRBD1 (6 bases). Germline V lookup: CDR1 SGDLS, CDR2 YYNGEE. V dropped 2 bases and J dropped 0 bases, with 15 bases sitting between them. The CDR3 extends over 17 amino acids. CDR3: CASSVQGILNSGNTIYF. The CDR3, as DNA: TGTGCCAGCAGCGTGCAGGGGATCCTAAACTCTGGAAACACCATATATTTT.

The rearrangement joins TRBV18 to TRBJ1-2; possible D gene TRBD1, 6 bases. Trimming pared 2 bases from V and 8 bases from J, leaving 15 bases between. The CDR3 runs to 14 residues. CDR1 is KGHSH, CDR2 LQKENI, per germline. CDR3 nucleotide sequence: TGTGCCAGCTCACCAGCGGCAGGGGTTCAGGGCTACACCTTC. It codes for CASSPAAGVQGYTF.

J is TRBJ2-1 and V is TRBV6-2 or TRBV6-3; the D gene is possibly TRBD2 (6 bases). Trimming pared 4 bases from V and 4 bases from J, leaving 11 bases between. There are 14 residues in the CDR3. Germline assignment: CDR1 MNHEY and CDR2 SVGEGT. The chain's CDR3 is CASSFIGGYNEQFF. The CDR3 bases are TGTGCCAGCAGTTTCATCGGGGGATACAATGAGCAGTTCTTC.

The V and J genes are TRBV5-8 and TRBJ2-1; 7 nucleotides line up with TRBD2. Germline assignment: CDR1 SGHTS and CDR2 YDEGEE. The CDR3 length is 17 residues. V was pared by 1 base and J by 6 bases, with 13 bases of the junction left unmatched. The CDR3 reads CASSLSWEGLIVNEQFF. In nucleotides, the CDR3 is TGTGCCAGCAGCTTGAGCTGGGAGGGCCTTATTGTCAATGAGCAGTTCTTC.

The chain employs TRBV27 and TRBJ2-3; 7 bases align to TRBD2. Looked up from germline, CDR1 is MNHEY and CDR2 is SMNVEV (reference sequence). This CDR3 is built from 20 residues. Trimming took 4 bases from V and 4 from J; bases not matched to a gene: 23. The CDR3 reads CASSSDSSSGSKVLPDTQYF. The CDR3 DNA sequence: TGTGCCAGCAGTTCAGACTCCTCTAGCGGAAGCAAAGTCCTCCCAGATACGCAGTATTTT.

The chain uses TRBV28 and TRBJ1-2, with D possibly TRBD1 on 6 matching bases. The CDR3 sequence is 14 residues long. Trimming took off 1 base at V and 2 bases at J, with 8 bases between the two ends. Germline lookup yields CDR1 MDHEN and CDR2 SYDVKM. CDR3 coding DNA: TGTGCCAGCAGTTTATCGGACAGAAACTATGGCTACACCTTC. As protein: CASSLSDRNYGYTF.

The chain has TRBV9 and TRBJ1-1; 9 nucleotides align to TRBD1. Germline trimming cut 1 base from V and 4 bases from J; bases unmatched to any gene: 5. The CDR3 loop spans 15 amino acids. CDR1 and CDR2 from the germline V gene are SGDLS and YYNGEE. The CDR3 nucleotides are TGTGCCAGCAGCGTATCCGGGACAGGGACCACTGAAGCTTTCTTT. This codes for CASSVSGTGTTEAFF.

The chain couples TRBV29-1 to TRBJ2-1; the D gene is possibly TRBD2 (6 bases). In germline, CDR1 is SQVTM, CDR2 ANQGSEA. The CDR3 is 16 residues long. V lost 5 bases and J 0 bases, leaving 17 bases between the germline ends. The CDR3 DNA reads TGCAGCGTTCTGTACGCCGGGGGAATCTCCTACAATGAGCAGTTCTTC. This gives the protein CSVLYAGGISYNEQFF.

The chain carries TRBV30 and TRBJ1-3; D uncertain. Trimming removed 4 bases at V and 0 bases at J, with 7 bases between. Germline V gives CDR1 GTSNPN, CDR2 SVGIG (reference sequence). The CDR3 spans 13 residues. DNA for the CDR3: TGTGCCTGGACTACTAGCTCTGGAAACACCATATATTTT. This codes for CAWTTSSGNTIYF.